What follows are 21 T cell receptor beta chains derived from one specimen sequenced in a study of blood T cells in healthy people across ages. Primers used in a second PCR of about 7 to 11 cycles were a sample-barcoded 5' primer and a J-beta primer mix. From the 5' RACE reads, TCRdb called clonotypes with MiXCR, one entry per CDR3 protein. Among about 930,000 distinct CDR3 sequences listed, 25% to 30% were seen once. This same sample was also part of a study on T cells of mothers and their children.

Material: blood. The receptors were gathered from a woman aged 40 to 49 in good health.

This clonotype was picked up a small number of times. CDR3 in DNA: TGTGCCAGCAGTTACACAGCTAGCGGGGGCCTCACAGATACGCAGTATTTT. The encoded protein is CASSYTASGGLTDTQYF. The chain employs TRBV6-5 and TRBJ2-3; TRBD2 agrees at 10 bases. The J segment lost 2 bases and the V segment lost 2 bases, leaving 7 bases of the junction unmatched. This CDR3 is 17 amino acids long. CDR1 is MNHEY and CDR2 is SVGAGI in the germline V gene.

The V and J genes are TRBV6-2 or TRBV6-3 and TRBJ2-7, with D possibly being TRBD1 (6 bases). V was shortened by 2 bases and J by 2 bases, with 13 bases between the two germline ends. Germline V gene sequence: CDR1 MNHEY, CDR2 SVGEGT. This CDR3 has 15 residues. CDR3 region: CASSYLGTTAYEQYF. In DNA, the CDR3 is TGTGCCAGCAGTTACCTTGGGACAACCGCCTACGAGCAGTACTTC.

The sample holds a few counts of this clonotype. J is TRBJ2-3 and V is TRBV7-2, with D uncertain. Per the germline V gene, CDR1 is SGHTA and CDR2 is FQGNSA. V lost 4 bases and J lost 2, with 16 bases in between. This CDR3 contains 16 residues. CDR3 nucleotides: TGTGCCAGCAGCTCGGTGAGTGCCGCGCTCACAGATACGCAGTATTTT. It encodes CASSSVSAALTDTQYF.

V is TRBV30 and J is TRBJ2-5; D is perhaps TRBD2 (6 bases). V lost 1 base and J lost 9, with 12 bases in between. The CDR3 loop spans 12 amino acids. CDR1 and CDR2 from the germline V gene are GTSNPN and SVGIG (reference sequence). CDR3 amino acids: CAWSGLGGPQYF. CDR3 in DNA: TGTGCCTGGAGTGGGTTGGGAGGTCCCCAGTACTTC.

The rearrangement links TRBV5-1 to TRBJ2-1; D is unresolved. Trimming left V 0 bases short and J 12 bases short, with 16 bases between. The CDR3 sequence is 14 residues long. The germline CDR1 and CDR2 sequences are SGHRS and YFSETQ. CDR3 sequence: CASSLAQAGDGQFF. CDR3 in DNA: TGCGCCAGCAGCTTGGCTCAGGCTGGAGATGGGCAGTTCTTC.

This clonotype was picked up many times. The chain links TRBV29-1 to TRBJ2-1, with a possible D match to TRBD2 (7 bases). CDR1 SQVTM and CDR2 ANQGSEA come from the germline V gene. The V gene lost 3 bases and the J gene lost 8 bases, with 17 bases spanning the gap. The CDR3 loop spans 14 amino acids. In DNA, the CDR3 is TGCAGCGTTGAGAGGAACAGGGAGGGCGATGAGCAGTTCTTC. Amino acid sequence: CSVERNREGDEQFF.

This clonotype was observed at least ten times. The V gene is TRBV6-5, the J gene TRBJ1-2; D uncertain. Germline values: CDR1 MNHEY, CDR2 SVGAGI. V was shortened by 5 bases and J by 3 bases, with 19 bases between the two germline ends. The CDR3 has 16 residues. CDR3 amino acids: CASSPGRAAGHYGYTF. The CDR3 bases are TGTGCCAGCAGTCCCGGGAGGGCGGCAGGTCACTATGGCTACACCTTC.

The V gene is TRBV10-3, the J gene TRBJ1-4; 10 bases agree with TRBD1. The CDR3 covers 13 residues. CDR1 ENHRY and CDR2 SYGVKD come from the germline V gene. The trim removed 11 bases at V and 8 bases at J, leaving 8 bases unmatched. CDR3 DNA sequence: TGTGCCGCCCAAGGACAGGGGGGAGAAAAACTGTTTTTT. This encodes CAAQGQGGEKLFF.

This clonotype came up a few times. The rearrangement uses TRBV28 and TRBJ2-4; D is perhaps TRBD2 (5 bases). Judging by the DNA end, TRBJ2-7 fits better; the J call may be wrong. Germline loops: CDR1 MDHEN, CDR2 SYDVKM. CDR3 length: 14 residues. For the CDR3, the DNA is TGTGCCAGCAGCATTTCGGGGATAGGGCTCGAGCAGTACTTC. Amino acid sequence: CASSISGIGLEQYF.

There are a few counts of this clonotype. The CDR3 sequence: CASSLDSSTEAFF. As DNA, the CDR3 is TGTGCCAGCAGCTTAGACAGTTCCACTGAAGCTTTCTTT. The V call is TRBV5-4, the J call TRBJ1-1; perhaps TRBD1 as D (5 bases). The CDR3 consists of 13 residues. Germline V CDR1 and CDR2: SGHNT, YYREEE (reference sequence). The V end lost 2 bases, the J end lost 4 bases, and 9 bases lay between the germline ends.

The rearrangement joins TRBV29-1 to TRBJ1-2; possibly TRBD1 for D (5 bases). The V end was cut by 6 bases, the J end by 8 bases, with 13 bases between. The germline gives CDR1 SQVTM, CDR2 ANQGSEA. The CDR3 loop spans 11 amino acids. The CDR3 nucleotides are TGCAGCGTCCCCGATGGGGGGGGCTACACCTTC. Translating it yields CSVPDGGGYTF.

This clonotype was found a few times. This chain uses TRBV7-9 with TRBJ1-2, with D perhaps matching TRBD1 (6 bases). Germline V gives CDR1 SEHNR, CDR2 FQNEAQ (reference sequence). The CDR3 has 15 residues. The V gene lost 5 bases and the J gene lost 7 bases, with 20 bases spanning the gap. The CDR3 bases are TGTGCCAGCAGCCGCGACAGGTTCCGCGGGGGTGGCTACACCTTC. Translating it yields CASSRDRFRGGGYTF.

In this sample, this clonotype turned up a few times. One end of the junction does not line up with germline, which may come from a read error. The V gene is TRBV7-2, the J gene TRBJ2-5; 9 nucleotides agree with TRBD1. This CDR3 has 15 residues. Germline lookup yields CDR1 SGHTA and CDR2 FQGNSA. The DNA for the CDR3 is TGTGCCAGCAGCTTAGGCGGGACAGGGCGAGAGACCCAGTGCTTC. Encoded protein: CASSLGGTGRETQCF.

This clonotype was observed a few times. The rearrangement joins TRBV7-9 to TRBJ2-7; D might be TRBD2 (5 bases). V lost 8 bases and J lost 0, with 14 bases in between. There are 14 residues in the CDR3. Germline V lookup: CDR1 SEHNR, CDR2 FQNEAQ (reference sequence). This chain's CDR3 is CASGLSGISYEQYF. The CDR3 DNA reads as TGTGCCAGCGGCCTCTCCGGGATCTCCTACGAGCAGTACTTC. The variable domain in full, completed from reference TRBV7-9 and TRBJ2-7, reads DTGVSQNPRHKITKRGQNVTFRCDPISEHNRLYWYRQTLGQGPEFLTYFQNEAQLEKSRLLSDRFSAERPKGSFSTLEIQRTEQGDSAMYLCASGLSGISYEQYFGPGTRLTVT.

This chain uses TRBV20-1 with TRBJ2-3; D is perhaps TRBD1 or TRBD2 (5 bases each). CDR3 length equals 12 residues. V lost 6 bases, J lost 6 bases, and 13 bases lay in between. Germline assignment: CDR1 DFQATT and CDR2 SNEGSKA (reference sequence). DNA of the CDR3: TGCAGTGCCCCTACATGGGGGGATACGCAGTATTTT. This sequence encodes CSAPTWGDTQYF.

This clonotype was recorded many times. This chain joins TRBV5-5 and TRBJ2-3, with D hard to call. CDR1 is SGHKS and CDR2 is YYEKEE in the germline V gene (reference sequence). The CDR3 totals 16 residues. Between the trimmed V and J ends, which lost 2 bases and 4 bases, there was a span of 17 bases. The CDR3 region has the DNA TGTGCCAGCAGCTTAGGTTCCCACCGTGGGTCAGATACGCAGTATTTT. Residues: CASSLGSHRGSDTQYF.

J is TRBJ1-2 and V is TRBV20-1; 7 bases fit TRBD1. With V trimmed by 3 bases and J by 4 bases, 8 bases remained unmatched. The CDR3 consists of 14 residues. The germline V gene has CDR1 DFQATT and CDR2 SNEGSKA (reference sequence). The CDR3 region has the DNA TGCAGTGCTAGGGGGACCGACAGGGCCTATGGCTACACCTTC. Protein: CSARGTDRAYGYTF.

This clonotype was counted a few times. The rearrangement links TRBV27 to TRBJ1-1; 8 nucleotides agree with TRBD1. CDR3 length: 14 amino acids. Germline-derived CDR1 and CDR2 are MNHEY and SMNVEV (reference sequence). V dropped 6 bases and J dropped 5; count of bases not matched to a gene: 8. The CDR3 nucleotides are TGTGCCAGCAGCTTGGACAGGGTTCGGACTGAAGCTTTCTTT. Protein sequence: CASSLDRVRTEAFF.

At least ten counts were recorded for this clonotype. The chain couples TRBV18 to TRBJ2-5; 7 bases fit TRBD1. CDR1 is KGHSH and CDR2 is LQKENI in the germline V gene. Trimming removed 0 bases from V and 7 bases from J; junction bases left unmatched: 5. The CDR3 consists of 14 residues. The CDR3 is CASSPPQQGWTQYF. The CDR3 DNA reads as TGTGCCAGCTCACCACCGCAACAGGGGTGGACCCAGTACTTC.

This clonotype was observed at least ten times. This rearrangement joins TRBV7-2 to TRBJ2-1; D gene unclear. The V end lost 6 bases, the J end lost 0 bases, and 12 bases lay between the germline ends. The CDR3 extends over 15 amino acids. CDR1 is SGHTA and CDR2 is FQGNSA in the germline V gene. This chain's CDR3 is CASRPATGSYNEQFF. The CDR3 DNA reads as TGTGCCAGCAGACCAGCGACGGGCTCCTACAATGAGCAGTTCTTC.

This clonotype was observed many times. The chain employs TRBV20-1 and TRBJ1-2; no reliable D call. Per the germline V gene, CDR1 is DFQATT and CDR2 is SNEGSKA (reference sequence). V lost 7 bases to trimming and J lost 4 bases, with 19 bases between them. The CDR3 totals 14 residues. CDR3 DNA: TGCAGTGTTGGAGAAAGAGAGAGGACCTATGGCTACACCTTC. Residues: CSVGERERTYGYTF.